The 17 T cell receptor beta chains reported below all come from one sample, sequenced in a study of blood T cell repertoires in COVID-19. Only in-frame clones appear in the TCRdb table, and some are missing; sequencing was by immunoSEQ multiplex PCR. The sample shows roughly 260,000 clones, roughly 80% of them seen only once. The material sequenced was peripheral blood. The receptors were gathered from a woman aged 70-85 years with acute or convalescent COVID-19.

This rearrangement joins TRBV3-1 (or the pseudogene TRBV3-2) to TRBJ1-2, with D perhaps matching TRBD1 (6 bases). Germline assignment: CDR1 LGHDT and CDR2 YNNKEL (reference sequence). The CDR3 is 14 amino acids. With 2 bases removed from V and 7 bases from J, the gap between germline ends came to 14 bases. Here the CDR3 reads CASSQQGNPRGYTF. The CDR3 DNA is TGTGCCAGCAGCCAACAGGGGAACCCTCGTGGCTACACCTTC.

This clone has a single count. The V gene is TRBV6-2 or TRBV6-3, the J gene TRBJ1-2; tentatively, D is TRBD1 (5 bases). Germline V gives CDR1 MNHEY, CDR2 SVGEGT. V lost 0 bases and J 4 bases, leaving 12 bases between the germline ends. The CDR3 consists of 15 residues. CDR3 sequence (DNA): TGTGCCAGCAGTTACTCAAGCGGGGCAGCCTATGGCTACACCTTC. This encodes CASSYSSGAAYGYTF.

The CDR3 DNA is TGTGCCAGCAGTTACACGCGGACTGAAGCTTTCTTT. Amino acids: CASSYTRTEAFF. The V gene is TRBV6-5, the J gene TRBJ1-1, with D unclear. With 2 bases removed from V and 5 bases from J, the gap between germline ends came to 6 bases. Germline V gives CDR1 MNHEY, CDR2 SVGAGI. This CDR3 has 12 residues.

The chain combines TRBV15 with TRBJ2-2, with D uncertain. V was cut by 5 bases and J by 4 bases, with 5 bases left in between. CDR1 and CDR2 from the germline V gene are LNHNV and YYDKDF (reference sequence). This CDR3 is 12 amino acids long. The CDR3 loop is CATSGTTGELFF. CDR3 in DNA: TGTGCCACCAGCGGCACCACCGGGGAGCTGTTTTTT.

This clone came up a few times. V gene TRBV19 combines with J gene TRBJ1-2; perhaps TRBD1 as D (6 bases). CDR1 is LNHDA and CDR2 is SQIVND in the germline V gene (reference sequence). The length of the CDR3 is 13 residues. With 3 bases removed from V and 4 bases from J, the gap between germline ends came to 9 bases. The CDR3 reads CASSIRGAYGYTF. The DNA of the CDR3 is TGTGCCAGTAGTATTCGGGGGGCCTATGGCTACACCTTC.

The table lists this clone with a count of one. The chain recombines TRBV9 with TRBJ1-1; D ambiguous. The CDR3 loop spans 14 amino acids. Trimming pared 4 bases from V and 1 base from J, leaving 11 bases between. Germline V gives CDR1 SGDLS, CDR2 YYNGEE. This CDR3 is CASSPGLTNTEAFF. The CDR3 DNA follows: TGTGCCAGCAGCCCCGGACTGACGAACACTGAAGCTTTCTTT.

This clone was observed a single time. The CDR3 region is CASSTDGNTIYF. The CDR3 nucleotides are TGTGCCAGCAGCACAGACGGAAACACCATATATTTT. The V call is TRBV6-5, the J call TRBJ1-3; unclear D gene. CDR1 MNHEY and CDR2 SVGAGI come from the germline V gene. V was clipped by 6 bases and J by 4 bases, with 7 bases between them. This CDR3 region has 12 residues.

The chain uses TRBV15 and TRBJ2-6; D may be TRBD1 (5 bases). The CDR3 is 16 residues long. V shed 1 base and J shed 6 bases, with 13 bases lying between them. Germline V lookup: CDR1 LNHNV, CDR2 YYDKDF (reference sequence). Here the CDR3 DNA reads TGTGCCACCAGCAGAGGGGGCAGCCTCTCGGCCAACGTCCTGACTTTC. Amino acids: CATSRGGSLSANVLTF. Supplemented by reference TRBV15 and TRBJ2-6, the full variable domain reads DAMVIQNPRYQVTQFGKPVTLSCSQTLNHNVMYWYQQKSSQAPKLLFHYYDKDFNNEADTPDNFQSRRPNTSFCFLDIRSPGLGDTAMYLCATSRGGSLSANVLTFGAGSRLTVL.

The rearrangement joins TRBV6-5 to TRBJ2-2, with D perhaps matching TRBD1 (6 bases). Germline CDR1 and CDR2: MNHEY and SVGAGI. The CDR3 spans 15 residues. V was shortened by 4 bases and J by 1 base, with 10 bases between the two germline ends. CDR3 bases: TGTGCCAGCAGTTCCCCGGGACAGAACACCGGGGAGCTGTTTTTT. Its protein is CASSSPGQNTGELFF.

This clone was detected only a few times. The rearrangement uses TRBV5-1 and TRBJ1-1; D gene ambiguous. Trimming stripped 1 base from V and 7 bases from J, with 11 bases between. The CDR3 consists of 13 residues. Germline V gene sequence: CDR1 SGHRS, CDR2 YFSETQ. The CDR3, as DNA: TGCGCCAGCAGCTTGACAGCCGGGGATGAAGCTTTCTTT. Protein sequence: CASSLTAGDEAFF.

The chain joins TRBV2 to TRBJ1-4, with 8 bases matching TRBD1. The CDR3 is 15 residues long. The J segment lost 5 bases and the V segment lost 4 bases, leaving 6 bases of the junction unmatched. Germline V lookup: CDR1 SNHLY, CDR2 FYNNEI. The CDR3 loop is CASSAGGVGNEKLFF. CDR3 coding DNA: TGTGCCAGCAGTGCAGGGGGCGTAGGGAATGAAAAACTGTTTTTT.

This clone was observed a few times. This sequence joins TRBV27 and TRBJ1-1; D is uncertain. Trimming pared 4 bases from V and 3 bases from J, leaving 9 bases between. CDR3 length: 13 residues. CDR1 is MNHEY and CDR2 is SMNVEV in the germline V gene (reference sequence). CDR3 DNA sequence: TGTGCCAGCAGTTACTTGCCCTACACTGAAGCTTTCTTT. It is translated as CASSYLPYTEAFF.

This rearrangement joins TRBV28 to TRBJ2-7; maybe TRBD1 (5 bases). CDR3 length: 14 residues. The germline V gene encodes CDR1 MDHEN and CDR2 SYDVKM. The ends were cut back, 5 bases at V and 3 bases at J, with 14 bases in the middle. CDR3 nucleotide sequence: TGTGCCAGCAGTCTGCGAAGGGGTTTCTACGAGCAGTACTTC. Amino acids: CASSLRRGFYEQYF.

This clone was seen only a few times. The chain links TRBV7-9 to TRBJ2-5; possibly TRBD1 for D (5 bases). There are 15 residues in the CDR3. Trimming pared 1 base from V and 3 bases from J, leaving 12 bases between. Looked up from germline, CDR1 is SEHNR and CDR2 is FQNEAQ (reference sequence). In DNA form, the CDR3 reads TGTGCCAGCAGCTTAGGTATGACAGTCAAAGAGACCCAGTACTTC. It codes for CASSLGMTVKETQYF.

V usage is TRBV6-6 and J usage is TRBJ1-5; the D gene is possibly TRBD1 (6 bases). This CDR3 has 15 amino acids. Germline-derived CDR1 and CDR2 are MNHNY and SVGAGI (reference sequence). Trimming left V 0 bases short and J 7 bases short, with 13 bases between. The CDR3 coding sequence is TGTGCCAGCAGTTACTCGGCCGACAGGTCCCAGCCCCAGCATTTT. Translation: CASSYSADRSQPQHF.

The chain couples TRBV4-2 to TRBJ1-2; 7 bases match TRBD1. J lost 4 bases, V lost 0 bases, and 5 bases had no gene match. Germline loops: CDR1 LGHNA, CDR2 YNFKEQ. CDR3 length equals 15 residues. CDR3 sequence reads: CASSQDRAGGYGYTF. The CDR3 DNA is TGTGCCAGCAGCCAAGATCGGGCAGGGGGCTATGGCTACACCTTC.

This clone was counted a single time. The chain carries TRBV19 and TRBJ2-7; TRBD2 is a possible D gene (5 bases). Trimming took off 6 bases at V and 7 bases at J, with 16 bases between the two ends. CDR3 size: 13 residues. The germline V gene has CDR1 LNHDA and CDR2 SQIVND (reference sequence). As DNA, the CDR3 is TGTGCCAGTAGCGGACTCGGGGTGGGGGAGCAGTACTTC. Amino acid sequence: CASSGLGVGEQYF.